The 13 T cell receptor beta chains given below trace back to one sample, sequenced in a study of T cell repertoires in cytomegalovirus infection. TCRdb reanalysed the reads using MiXCR and keeps one entry per CDR3 protein. The data show more than 150,000 distinct CDR3 sequences, roughly 28% seen once. Sequenced sample: PBMCs. The receptor set was obtained from a human donor in good health (CMV status not recorded). Some clones in this sample may be carry-over from other donors' samples.

J is TRBJ2-2 and V is TRBV7-8; no reliable D call. The CDR3 totals 12 residues. V lost 4 bases to trimming and J lost 8 bases, with 8 bases between them. In germline, CDR1 is SGHVS, CDR2 FQNEAQ. CDR3 in DNA: TGTGCCAGCAGCTCCAATGGGGGGGAGCTGTTTTTT. Its protein is CASSSNGGELFF.

This clonotype appeared many times. The genes are TRBV7-2 and TRBJ1-2; 8 bases map to TRBD1. Germline values: CDR1 SGHTA, CDR2 FQGNSA. CDR3 length equals 15 residues. V gave up 5 bases and J gave up 2 bases; unmatched junction bases: 7. In DNA, the CDR3 is TGTGCCAGCAGCGGATGGGACAGGAGAAACTATGGCTACACCTTC. This translates into CASSGWDRRNYGYTF.

The chain joins TRBV7-9 to TRBJ1-4; maybe TRBD1 (6 bases). Deletions cut 7 bases from V and 5 bases from J, with 14 bases between. This CDR3 has 14 residues. Germline V CDR1 and CDR2: SEHNR, FQNEAQ (reference sequence). The CDR3 DNA follows: TGTGCCAGCAAAGGGGGGGCCAAGAATGAAAAACTGTTTTTT. This gives the protein CASKGGAKNEKLFF. The full variable domain, with the rest looked up from reference TRBV7-9 and TRBJ1-4, is DTGVSQNPRHKITKRGQNVTFRCDPISEHNRLYWYRQTLGQGPEFLTYFQNEAQLEKSRLLSDRFSAERPKGSFSTLEIQRTEQGDSAMYLCASKGGAKNEKLFFGSGTQLSVL.

The chain uses TRBV7-2 and TRBJ1-2; 11 bases are a match to TRBD1. Germline V CDR1 and CDR2: SGHTA, FQGNSA. This CDR3 spans 16 amino acids. The junction had 14 bases not matched to a gene; V was cut back by 6 bases and J by 8 bases. For the CDR3, the DNA is TGTGCCAGCAGGGATTGGACAGGGGGCAGGCTGAGAGGCTACACCTTC. Translation gives CASRDWTGGRLRGYTF.

The CDR3 region has the DNA TGTGCCAGCAGGGAACAGGGTGAGAGGACTGAAGCTTTCTTT. Its protein is CASREQGERTEAFF. This chain links TRBV25-1 with TRBJ1-1; possibly TRBD1 for D (6 bases). The CDR3 length is 14 residues. V was shortened by 6 bases and J by 5 bases, with 16 bases between the two germline ends. CDR1 is MGHDK and CDR2 is SYGVNS in the germline V gene.

The rearrangement joins TRBV20-1 to TRBJ2-3, with D unclear. Germline V gives CDR1 DFQATT, CDR2 SNEGSKA (reference sequence). The length of the CDR3 is 10 residues. The ends were cut back, 5 bases at V and 6 bases at J, with 6 bases in the middle. The CDR3 sequence: CSARADTQYF. The CDR3 nucleotides read TGCAGTGCTCGGGCTGATACGCAGTATTTT.

V and J are TRBV7-3 and TRBJ1-1, with D possibly matching TRBD1 (5 bases). CDR1 SGHTA and CDR2 FQGTGA come from the germline V gene. The CDR3 spans 16 residues. Between the trimmed V and J ends, which lost 2 bases and 2 bases, there was a span of 15 bases. This CDR3 reads CASSLRGSYINTEAFF. CDR3 coding DNA: TGTGCCAGCAGCTTACGGGGCAGTTATATCAACACTGAAGCTTTCTTT.

The chain recombines TRBV12-3 or TRBV12-4 with TRBJ1-4; 7 bases align to TRBD1. Losses at the gene ends were 3 bases for V and 0 bases for J; bases not matched to a gene: 4. The CDR3 runs to 16 residues. The CDR3 DNA is TGTGCCAGCAGTTTGCACAGGGGCACAACTAATGAAAAACTGTTTTTT. It codes for CASSLHRGTTNEKLFF.

This clonotype appeared many times. The chain has TRBV5-1 and TRBJ1-1; D might be TRBD1 (5 bases). From germline, CDR1 is SGHRS and CDR2 YFSETQ. The CDR3 loop spans 15 amino acids. Trimming removed 3 bases at V and 1 base at J, with 13 bases between. The CDR3 DNA reads as TGCGCCAGCAGCTCGACGGGACCGAAGAACACTGAAGCTTTCTTT. Its translation is CASSSTGPKNTEAFF.

In its sample, this clonotype was seen a few times. The chain combines TRBV19 with TRBJ1-3, with D perhaps TRBD1 (6 bases). The CDR3 sequence is 15 residues long. V was clipped by 4 bases and J by 0 bases, with 10 bases between them. CDR1 LNHDA and CDR2 SQIVND come from the germline V gene (reference sequence). CDR3 DNA: TGTGCCAGTAGTAAGGACAGCGCCTCTGGAAACACCATATATTTT. It translates to CASSKDSASGNTIYF.

This sequence joins TRBV6-1 and TRBJ1-6; 7 bases fit TRBD1. CDR3 size: 16 residues. V lost 7 bases, J lost 7 bases, and 13 bases stayed unmatched. CDR1 MNHNS and CDR2 SASEGT come from the germline V gene. The CDR3 coding sequence is TGTGCCAGCACCCGCGGGGGGCCCAGGGGGAATTCACCCCTCCACTTT. Translated, it gives CASTRGGPRGNSPLHF.

The chain uses TRBV27 and TRBJ2-7; the match to TRBD1 covers 8 bases. The length of the CDR3 is 18 residues. Unmatched junction bases numbered 13, after V lost 0 bases and J lost 3 bases. Germline loops: CDR1 MNHEY, CDR2 SMNVEV (reference sequence). The CDR3 spells CASSLSGQAPRAIYEQYF. CDR3 sequence (DNA): TGTGCCAGCAGTTTATCGGGACAGGCCCCACGGGCCATCTACGAGCAGTACTTC.

In this sample, this clonotype turned up many times. The chain combines TRBV13 with TRBJ2-7; D is tentatively TRBD1 or TRBD2 (5 bases each). CDR3 length equals 14 residues. Germline CDR1 and CDR2: PRHDT and FYEKMQ (reference sequence). The V and J ends lost 4 bases and 2 bases respectively, with 12 bases between them. The CDR3 nucleotides read TGTGCCAGCAGCTCGCGTGGGACCACCTACGAGCAGTACTTC. Translating it yields CASSSRGTTYEQYF.